This TCR beta chain is drawn from a study of CD4 T cells in relation to SARS-CoV-2 and coronaviruses. The wider study: PBMCs were cultured with antigen for roughly 11 days before TCR beta sequencing.

Notes on this clone: The target antigen is unknown.

V gave up 6 bases and J gave up 3 bases; unmatched junction bases: 8. Germline V gene sequence: CDR1 MDHEN, CDR2 SYDVKM. The CDR3 has 16 amino acids. The assay was immunoSEQ multiplex PCR, and TCRdb's table has in-frame clones only and misses some. This sample has 20,000 to 30,000 clones; just under 75% occur once, and the top ten carry 20% to 25%. The unexposed donors gave CD4+ T cells in 2011-2018, prior to COVID-19. CD4+ T cells were isolated from the cells after around 11 days of culture. Unexposed-donor CD4+ T cells were probed with SARS-CoV-2 S/N and four cold-coronavirus spikes, cells permitting.

The chain is built from TRBV28 and TRBJ1-5; 10 positions match TRBD1. This TCR was recovered from a human donor in good health. Sequencing was performed on CD4+ T cells from PBMCs, cultured in vitro. In DNA, the CDR3 is TGTGCCAGCAGAACTACCGGGACAGGGGTCAATCAGCCCCAGCATTTT. Translated, it gives CASRTTGTGVNQPQHF.